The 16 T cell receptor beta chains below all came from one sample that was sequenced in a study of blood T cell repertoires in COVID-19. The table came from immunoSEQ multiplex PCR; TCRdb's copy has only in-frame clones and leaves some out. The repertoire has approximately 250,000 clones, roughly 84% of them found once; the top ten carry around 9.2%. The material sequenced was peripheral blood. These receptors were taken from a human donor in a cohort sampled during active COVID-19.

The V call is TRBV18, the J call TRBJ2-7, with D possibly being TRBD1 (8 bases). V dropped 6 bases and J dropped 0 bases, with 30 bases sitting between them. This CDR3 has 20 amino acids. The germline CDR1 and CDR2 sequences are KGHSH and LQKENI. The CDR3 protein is CASSPRQGTTRGVTSYEQYF. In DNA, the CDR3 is TGTGCCAGCTCTCCGCGACAGGGGACTACCAGGGGGGTTACCTCCTACGAGCAGTACTTC.

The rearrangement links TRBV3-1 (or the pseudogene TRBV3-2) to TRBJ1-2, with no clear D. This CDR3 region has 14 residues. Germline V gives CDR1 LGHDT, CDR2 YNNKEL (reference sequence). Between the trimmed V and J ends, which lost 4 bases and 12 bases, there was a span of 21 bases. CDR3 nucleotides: TGTGCCAGCAGCCGATTAGGTCTCCCGTCGACTCACACCTTC. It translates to CASSRLGLPSTHTF.

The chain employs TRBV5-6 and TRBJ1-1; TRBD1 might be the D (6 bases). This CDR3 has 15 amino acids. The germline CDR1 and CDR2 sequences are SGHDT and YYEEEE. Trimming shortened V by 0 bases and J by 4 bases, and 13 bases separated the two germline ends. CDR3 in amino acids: CASSLEPSGATEAFF. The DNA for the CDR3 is TGTGCCAGCAGCTTGGAACCCTCAGGGGCCACTGAAGCTTTCTTT.

The chain's CDR3 is CSASKITVSNQPQHF. Written as DNA, the CDR3 is TGCAGTGCTAGTAAGATCACAGTTAGCAATCAGCCCCAGCATTTT. J is TRBJ1-5 and V is TRBV20-1; D not resolved. The CDR3 covers 15 residues. Per the germline V gene, CDR1 is DFQATT and CDR2 is SNEGSKA (reference sequence). Trimming removed 3 bases from V and 0 bases from J, with 12 bases in between.

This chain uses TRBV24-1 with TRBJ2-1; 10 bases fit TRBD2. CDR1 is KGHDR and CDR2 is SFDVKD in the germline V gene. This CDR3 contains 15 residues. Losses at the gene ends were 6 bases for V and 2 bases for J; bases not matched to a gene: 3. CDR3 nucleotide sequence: TGTGCCACCAGTCCAGCGGGAGGGCCCTACAATGAGCAGTTCTTC. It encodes CATSPAGGPYNEQFF.

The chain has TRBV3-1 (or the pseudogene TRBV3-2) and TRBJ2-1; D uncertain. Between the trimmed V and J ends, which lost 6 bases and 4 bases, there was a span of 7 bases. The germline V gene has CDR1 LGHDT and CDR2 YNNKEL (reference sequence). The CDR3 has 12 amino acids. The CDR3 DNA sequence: TGTGCCAGCAGTCGGGTGTACAATGAGCAGTTCTTC. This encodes CASSRVYNEQFF.

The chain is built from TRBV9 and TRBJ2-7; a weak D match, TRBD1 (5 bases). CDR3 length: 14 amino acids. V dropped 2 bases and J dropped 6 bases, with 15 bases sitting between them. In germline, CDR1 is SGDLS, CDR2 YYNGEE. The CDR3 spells CASSVKVGGAEQYF. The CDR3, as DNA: TGTGCCAGCAGCGTCAAGGTCGGTGGGGCCGAGCAGTACTTC.

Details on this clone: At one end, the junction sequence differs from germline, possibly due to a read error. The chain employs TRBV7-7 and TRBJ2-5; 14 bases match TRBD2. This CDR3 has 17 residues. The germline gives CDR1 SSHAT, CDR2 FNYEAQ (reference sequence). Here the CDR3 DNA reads TGTGCTAGCAGCACAGGGGGACTAGCGGGAGTGGGGGAGACCCAGTACTTC. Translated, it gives CASSTGGLAGVGETQYF. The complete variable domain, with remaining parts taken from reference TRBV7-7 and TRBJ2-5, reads GAGVSQSPRYKVTKRGQDVTLRCDPISSHATLYWYQQALGQGPEFLTYFNYEAQPDKSGLPSDRFSAERPEGSISTLTIQRTEQRDSAMYRCASSTGGLAGVGETQYFGPGTRLLVL.

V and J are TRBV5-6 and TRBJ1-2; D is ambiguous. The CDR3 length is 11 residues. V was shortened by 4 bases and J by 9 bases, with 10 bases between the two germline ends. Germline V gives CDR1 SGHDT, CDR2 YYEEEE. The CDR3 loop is CASSREGSYTF. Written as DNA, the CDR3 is TGTGCCAGCAGCCGGGAGGGTAGCTACACCTTC.

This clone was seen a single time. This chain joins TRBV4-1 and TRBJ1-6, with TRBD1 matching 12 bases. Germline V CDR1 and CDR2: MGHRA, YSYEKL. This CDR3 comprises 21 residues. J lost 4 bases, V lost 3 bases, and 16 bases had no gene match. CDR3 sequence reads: CASSQTPGTGGQHTYNSPLHF. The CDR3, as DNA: TGCGCCAGCAGCCAGACGCCCGGGACAGGGGGCCAGCACACTTATAATTCACCCCTCCACTTT.

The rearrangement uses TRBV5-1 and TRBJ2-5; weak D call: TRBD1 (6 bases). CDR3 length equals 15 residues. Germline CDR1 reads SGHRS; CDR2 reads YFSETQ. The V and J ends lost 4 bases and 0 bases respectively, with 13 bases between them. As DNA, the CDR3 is TGCGCCAGCAGCCCGGGGACACAGTACCAAGAGACCCAGTACTTC. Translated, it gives CASSPGTQYQETQYF.

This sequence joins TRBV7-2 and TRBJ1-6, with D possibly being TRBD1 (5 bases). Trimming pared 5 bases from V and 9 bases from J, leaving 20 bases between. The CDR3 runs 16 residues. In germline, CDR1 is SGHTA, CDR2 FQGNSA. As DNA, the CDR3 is TGTGCCAGCAGCCGTACTTTGGGTGTGGGACTTTCACCCCTCCACTTT. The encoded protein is CASSRTLGVGLSPLHF. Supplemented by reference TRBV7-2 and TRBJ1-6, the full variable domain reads GAGVSQSPSNKVTEKGKDVELRCDPISGHTALYWYRQSLGQGLEFLIYFQGNSAPDKSGLPSDRFSAERTGGSVSTLTIQRTQQEDSAVYLCASSRTLGVGLSPLHFGNGTRLTVT.

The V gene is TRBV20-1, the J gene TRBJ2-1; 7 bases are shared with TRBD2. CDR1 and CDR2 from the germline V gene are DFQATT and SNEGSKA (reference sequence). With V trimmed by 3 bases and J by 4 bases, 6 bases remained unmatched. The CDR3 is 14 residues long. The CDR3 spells CSASDGGRYNEQFF. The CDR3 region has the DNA TGCAGTGCTAGTGACGGGGGGAGATACAATGAGCAGTTCTTC.

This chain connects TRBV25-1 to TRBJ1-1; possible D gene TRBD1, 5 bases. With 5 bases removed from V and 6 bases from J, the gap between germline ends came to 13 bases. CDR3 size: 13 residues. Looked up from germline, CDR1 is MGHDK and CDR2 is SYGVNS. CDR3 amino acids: CASSLRRDAEAFF. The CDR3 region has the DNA TGTGCCAGCAGTTTGCGCAGGGATGCTGAAGCTTTCTTT. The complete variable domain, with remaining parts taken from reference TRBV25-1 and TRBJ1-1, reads EADIYQTPRYLVIGTGKKITLECSQTMGHDKMYWYQQDPGMELHLIHYSYGVNSTEKGDLSSESTVSRIRTEHFPLTLESARPSHTSQYLCASSLRRDAEAFFGQGTRLTVV.

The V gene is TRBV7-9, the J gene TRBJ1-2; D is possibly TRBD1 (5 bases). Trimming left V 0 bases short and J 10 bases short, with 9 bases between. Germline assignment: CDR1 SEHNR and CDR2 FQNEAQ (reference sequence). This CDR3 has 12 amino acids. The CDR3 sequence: CASSLAGRDYTF. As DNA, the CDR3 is TGTGCCAGCAGCTTAGCGGGCAGGGACTACACCTTC.

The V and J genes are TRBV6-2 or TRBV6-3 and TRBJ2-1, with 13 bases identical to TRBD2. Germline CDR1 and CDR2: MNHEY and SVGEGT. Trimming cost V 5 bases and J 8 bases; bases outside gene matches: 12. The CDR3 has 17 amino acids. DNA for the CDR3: TGTGCCAGCAGTCAAAGCGGCGGGACTAGCGGGGTCTATGAGCAGTTCTTC. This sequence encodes CASSQSGGTSGVYEQFF.